The 7 T cell receptor beta chains below all came from one sample that was sequenced in a study of cytomegalovirus exposure and HLA in healthy donors. 60 Vbeta and 13 Jbeta primers were used in PCR. Using immunoSEQ multiplex PCR, the repertoire was profiled, and TCRdb retains in-frame clones only, with some absent. This table has roughly 120,000 clones, approximately 79% appearing once. The sequenced sample consisted of PBMCs. These receptors were taken from a man aged 25 to 40 in good health and CMV-seropositive.

This clone was found once. The V and J genes are TRBV28 and TRBJ1-5; D is possibly TRBD1 (6 bases). This CDR3 region has 15 residues. Germline V CDR1 and CDR2: MDHEN, SYDVKM. V was clipped by 5 bases and J by 4 bases, with 15 bases between them. The chain's CDR3 is CASSAIDRTNQPQHF. CDR3 DNA: TGTGCCAGCAGTGCTATAGACAGGACGAATCAGCCCCAGCATTTT.

The J gene is TRBJ2-5, the V gene TRBV5-1; 14 bases fit TRBD2. The CDR3 runs 16 residues. J lost 5 bases, V lost 0 bases, and 3 bases had no gene match. Germline V gene sequence: CDR1 SGHRS, CDR2 YFSETQ. This CDR3 is CASSLGGLAGAETQYF. CDR3 nucleotide sequence: TGCGCCAGCAGCTTGGGGGGACTAGCGGGGGCGGAGACCCAGTACTTC.

This clone came up once. V and J are TRBV11-3 and TRBJ2-7, with 8 nucleotides matching TRBD2. Germline-derived CDR1 and CDR2 are SGHNT and YENEEA. This CDR3 has 17 amino acids. The trim removed 1 base at V and 2 bases at J, leaving 10 bases unmatched. The CDR3 reads CASSLGGGFEGAYEQYF. The CDR3 DNA reads as TGTGCCAGCAGCTTAGGCGGGGGGTTCGAGGGCGCCTACGAGCAGTACTTC.

The rearrangement links TRBV7-9 to TRBJ2-5; no firm D call. The CDR3 is made up of 11 amino acids. V dropped 4 bases and J dropped 3 bases, with 3 bases sitting between them. Germline loops: CDR1 SEHNR, CDR2 FQNEAQ (reference sequence). CDR3 nucleotides: TGTGCCAGCAGCTCTAAAGAGACCCAGTACTTC. It encodes CASSSKETQYF.

As regards this clone: The sample has other DNA sequences that encode this CDR3 too. The genes are TRBV5-6 and TRBJ1-2; D not certain. The CDR3 length is 13 residues. V was clipped by 0 bases and J by 4 bases, with 7 bases between them. Germline values: CDR1 SGHDT, CDR2 YYEEEE. CDR3 sequence reads: CASSLVSGYGYTF. The DNA of the CDR3 is TGTGCCAGCAGCTTGGTATCCGGCTATGGCTACACCTTC.

The J gene is TRBJ2-5, the V gene TRBV30; the D gene is possibly TRBD2 (7 bases). V was trimmed by 1 base and J by 5 bases, leaving 11 bases between them. Germline V CDR1 and CDR2: GTSNPN, SVGIG (reference sequence). This CDR3 is built from 13 residues. CDR3 sequence reads: CAWSGGGLETQYF. The CDR3 region has the DNA TGTGCCTGGAGTGGCGGGGGCCTGGAGACCCAGTACTTC. The whole variable domain, remainder taken from reference TRBV30 and TRBJ2-5, is SQTIHQWPATLVQPVGSPLSLECTVEGTSNPNLYWYRQAAGRGLQLLFYSVGIGQISSEVPQNLSASRPQDRQFILSSKKLLLSDSGFYLCAWSGGGLETQYFGPGTRLLVL.

The table lists this clone with a few counts. In nucleotides, the CDR3 is TGTGCCAGCAGCGTAGGGGGGCCAAAGCCTGAAGCTTTCTTT. Translation: CASSVGGPKPEAFF. The chain recombines TRBV9 with TRBJ1-1, with D possibly matching TRBD1 (6 bases). The CDR3 length is 14 residues. The germline V gene has CDR1 SGDLS and CDR2 YYNGEE. The germline V and J ends were trimmed by 0 bases and 6 bases, with 12 bases remaining between them. Full variable domain (missing parts from reference TRBV9 and TRBJ1-1): DSGVTQTPKHLITATGQRVTLRCSPRSGDLSVYWYQQSLDQGLQFLIQYYNGEERAKGNILERFSAQQFPDLHSELNLSSLELGDSALYFCASSVGGPKPEAFFGQGTRLTVV.